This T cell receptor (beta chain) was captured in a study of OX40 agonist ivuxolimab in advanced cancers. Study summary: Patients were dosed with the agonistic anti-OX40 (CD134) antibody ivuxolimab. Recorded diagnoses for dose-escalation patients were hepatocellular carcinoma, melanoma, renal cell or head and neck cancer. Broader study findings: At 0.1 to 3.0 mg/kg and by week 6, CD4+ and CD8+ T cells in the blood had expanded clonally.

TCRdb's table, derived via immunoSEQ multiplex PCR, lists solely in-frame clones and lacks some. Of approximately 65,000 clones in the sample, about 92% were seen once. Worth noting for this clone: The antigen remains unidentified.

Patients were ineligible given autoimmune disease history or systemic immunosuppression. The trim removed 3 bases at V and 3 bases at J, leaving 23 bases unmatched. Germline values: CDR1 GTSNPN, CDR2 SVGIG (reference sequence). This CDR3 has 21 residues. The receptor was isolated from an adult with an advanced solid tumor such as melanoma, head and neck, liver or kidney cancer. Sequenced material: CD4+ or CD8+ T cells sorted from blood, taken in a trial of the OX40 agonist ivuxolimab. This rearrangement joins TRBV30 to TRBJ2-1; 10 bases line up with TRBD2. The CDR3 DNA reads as TGTGCCTGGAGCATGGGGACAGGTCTTAGCGGGGGGACCCTGGACTACAATGAGCAGTTCTTC. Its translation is CAWSMGTGLSGGTLDYNEQFF.